In its sample, the clone carrying this T cell receptor (beta chain) was seen once. What it binds is not known. Germline CDR1 LGHDT, CDR2 YNNKEL (reference sequence). This CDR3 is 16 amino acids long. V trimming: 0 bases; J trimming: 8 bases; junction bases outside the gene matches: 6. Generated by immunoSEQ multiplex PCR, the TCRdb table keeps only in-frame clones and is missing some. This sample has around 160,000 clones, with 94% found just once. These data are taken from a study of T cell responses to AZD1222 COVID-19 vaccine. Findings and caveats of the study: Dominant CD4 TCR responses targeted spike regions 160-218 and 743-854. There were repertoire samples only from the period after the peak T cell response. Spike-specific TCR repertoires showed rising breadth and depth after two AZD1222 doses. White British ancestry dominated among donors, who included more females, and clonal diversity was possibly underestimated.

The receptor was derived from an adult in good health. The V gene is TRBV3-1 (or the pseudogene TRBV3-2), the J gene TRBJ1-6; 8 positions match TRBD1. Sequencing used peripheral blood, obtained on day 0 of AZD1222 vaccination. This CDR3 reads CASSQEAPGGDSPLHF. CDR3 nucleotide sequence: TGTGCCAGCAGCCAAGAAGCACCAGGGGGCGATTCACCCCTCCACTTT.